The next 10 T cell receptor beta chains were all read from a single sample in a study of T cell responses to AZD1222 COVID-19 vaccine. Some clones are missing from TCRdb's copy, which holds only in-frame ones; the method was immunoSEQ multiplex PCR. The table shows under 70,000 clones, with approximately 88% occurring only once. The starting material was peripheral blood, obtained on day 0 of AZD1222 vaccination. These receptors were collected from an adult in good health.

This rearrangement joins TRBV29-1 to TRBJ2-1; D is unclear. Germline V gives CDR1 SQVTM, CDR2 ANQGSEA. The CDR3 sequence is 12 residues long. V gave up 4 bases and J gave up 2 bases, with 6 bases separating them. The CDR3 DNA follows: TGCAGCGTTGTGGACGCCTACAATGAGCAGTTCTTC. Translation gives CSVVDAYNEQFF.

The rearrangement links TRBV19 to TRBJ1-1; D call uncertain. This CDR3 has 14 amino acids. The germline gives CDR1 LNHDA, CDR2 SQIVND (reference sequence). The V end lost 7 bases, the J end lost 4 bases, and 16 bases lay between the germline ends. CDR3 nucleotide sequence: TGTGCCAGTAAAGATAGGGTCCGGAGCACTGAAGCTTTCTTT. Translated, it gives CASKDRVRSTEAFF. The full variable domain, completed using reference TRBV19 and TRBJ1-1, is DGGITQSPKYLFRKEGQNVTLSCEQNLNHDAMYWYRQDPGQGLRLIYYSQIVNDFQKGDIAEGYSVSREKKESFPLTVTSAQKNPTAFYLCASKDRVRSTEAFFGQGTRLTVV.

The genes are TRBV2 and TRBJ2-7; TRBD1 agrees at 10 bases. CDR1 and CDR2 from the germline V gene are SNHLY and FYNNEI. V dropped 8 bases and J dropped 2; count of bases not matched to a gene: 0. The CDR3 sequence is 12 residues long. Written as DNA, the CDR3 is TGTGCCAGCGGACAGGGGGCCTACGAGCAGTACTTC. Protein sequence: CASGQGAYEQYF.

About this clone: This sample also contains other DNA sequences that code for the same CDR3. This sequence joins TRBV18 and TRBJ2-5; maybe TRBD2 (5 bases). This CDR3 comprises 14 residues. The germline gives CDR1 KGHSH, CDR2 LQKENI. V was pared by 3 bases and J by 4 bases, with 12 bases between. Written as DNA, the CDR3 is TGTGCCAGCTCACCGAGCGGTAGTGGAGAGACCCAGTACTTC. Protein sequence: CASSPSGSGETQYF.

This chain links TRBV14 with TRBJ2-5; 9 bases map to TRBD1. From germline, CDR1 is SGHDN and CDR2 FVKESK. V was clipped by 5 bases and J by 6 bases; unmatched bases: 10. The CDR3 sequence is 15 residues long. CDR3 loop: CASSKDRGPPQTQYF. The DNA for the CDR3 is TGTGCCAGCAGCAAGGACAGGGGCCCGCCCCAGACCCAGTACTTC.

The chain combines TRBV10-1 with TRBJ2-3; D call uncertain. The CDR3 is made up of 14 amino acids. Trimming shortened V by 5 bases and J by 4 bases, and 13 bases separated the two germline ends. Germline lookup yields CDR1 WNHNN and CDR2 SYGVQD (reference sequence). CDR3 DNA sequence: TGCGCCAGCAGTAGGGAAGGACGTCCAGATACGCAGTATTTT. Its protein product is CASSREGRPDTQYF.

The rearrangement links TRBV7-2 to TRBJ2-6, with D possibly TRBD2 on 6 matching bases. The CDR3 is 17 amino acids. Trimming stripped 1 base from V and 3 bases from J, with 13 bases between. The germline gives CDR1 SGHTA, CDR2 FQGNSA. CDR3 amino acids: CASSLGLVGGGANVLTF. The CDR3, as DNA: TGTGCCAGCAGCTTAGGGCTAGTGGGAGGTGGGGCCAACGTCCTGACTTTC.

The V call is TRBV19, the J call TRBJ2-7; 9 positions match TRBD1. The CDR3 is 16 residues long. Germline CDR1 LNHDA, CDR2 SQIVND (reference sequence). V shed 5 bases and J 3 bases; nucleotides not matched to a gene: 11. CDR3 in amino acids: CASSSRRTGDHYEQYF. CDR3 in DNA: TGTGCCAGTAGTTCCCGCCGGACAGGGGATCACTACGAGCAGTACTTC.

This clone was counted a single time. This chain uses TRBV24-1 with TRBJ1-2; no definite D call. Trimming pared 3 bases from V and 7 bases from J, leaving 11 bases between. Germline V lookup: CDR1 KGHDR, CDR2 SFDVKD. This CDR3 has 13 residues. CDR3 in DNA: TGTGCCACCAGTGATGGAGAGGGTTTTGGCTACACCTTC. This codes for CATSDGEGFGYTF.

This chain links TRBV7-2 with TRBJ2-5; TRBD2 agrees at 7 bases. Germline CDR1 and CDR2: SGHTA and FQGNSA. This CDR3 is built from 16 residues. The V and J ends lost 1 base and 5 bases, in that order; junction bases with no gene match: 10. The CDR3 sequence is CASSLGGRAGGETQYF. CDR3 bases: TGTGCCAGCAGCTTAGGAGGGAGGGCCGGAGGGGAGACCCAGTACTTC. Variable domain in full (rest from reference TRBV7-2 and TRBJ2-5): GAGVSQSPSNKVTEKGKDVELRCDPISGHTALYWYRQSLGQGLEFLIYFQGNSAPDKSGLPSDRFSAERTGGSVSTLTIQRTQQEDSAVYLCASSLGGRAGGETQYFGPGTRLLVL.